Listed below are T cell receptor beta chains from one sample, sequenced in a study of cytomegalovirus exposure and HLA in healthy donors. Clones were sequenced by immunoSEQ multiplex PCR, and TCRdb holds only the in-frame ones, with some missing. The sample includes about 76,000 clones, roughly 78% of them seen just once. Material: PBMCs. Every receptor here comes from a man aged 25-45 years in good health and CMV-seronegative. The CDR3 runs from the conserved cysteine through the conserved F or W. A D gene is named only where the DNA matches it firmly. Clone size is shown for a subset of rows, as once, few, many or a class of expanded clone.

D gene: -
V gene: TRBV6-1
clone size: -
J gene: TRBJ2-3
CDR3 protein: CASGSEQLTDTQYF

D gene: -
V gene: TRBV7-9
clone size: -
J gene: TRBJ2-1
CDR3 protein: CASSLVPQYNEQFF

D gene: -
V gene: TRBV7-9
clone size: once
J gene: TRBJ2-3
CDR3 protein: CASSQRTVWATQYF

D gene: -
V gene: TRBV7-9
clone size: -
J gene: TRBJ2-1
CDR3 protein: CSSSPSLDFHEQFF

D gene: TRBD2
V gene: TRBV5-4
clone size: -
J gene: TRBJ2-1
CDR3 protein: CASSPRPPSGGNEQFF

D gene: TRBD1
V gene: TRBV6-5
clone size: -
J gene: TRBJ1-2
CDR3 protein: CASRLRDRGWGGYTF

D gene: -
V gene: TRBV7-9
clone size: -
J gene: TRBJ2-7
CDR3 protein: CASSLNREYEQYF

D gene: -
V gene: TRBV11-1
clone size: -
J gene: TRBJ1-1
CDR3 protein: CASSSLFGGRYTEAFF

D gene: -
V gene: TRBV7-9
clone size: -
J gene: TRBJ2-5
CDR3 protein: CASSSSGTRGGETQYF

D gene: TRBD1
V gene: TRBV7-7
clone size: -
J gene: TRBJ2-1
CDR3 protein: CASSLDGQGEQFF

D gene: -
V gene: TRBV27
clone size: -
J gene: TRBJ2-5
CDR3 protein: CASSLNGDQTQYF

D gene: TRBD1
V gene: TRBV6-5
clone size: -
J gene: TRBJ2-7
CDR3 protein: CASRSSPGQARGQYF

D gene: TRBD2
V gene: TRBV4-1
clone size: -
J gene: TRBJ2-5
CDR3 protein: CASSQTSLATETQYF

D gene: -
V gene: TRBV6-5
clone size: -
J gene: TRBJ1-2
CDR3 protein: CASSYSGRGPGYTF

D gene: TRBD2
V gene: TRBV2
clone size: -
J gene: TRBJ2-3
CDR3 protein: CASSTGRAGGDTQYF

D gene: -
V gene: TRBV7-9
clone size: -
J gene: TRBJ2-3
CDR3 protein: CASSFPGITDTQYF

D gene: TRBD2
V gene: TRBV13
clone size: -
J gene: TRBJ2-5
CDR3 protein: CASSPGTSGAKRGTQYF

D gene: -
V gene: TRBV27
clone size: -
J gene: TRBJ1-1
CDR3 protein: CASSGGQRGTEAFF

D gene: -
V gene: TRBV5-1
clone size: -
J gene: TRBJ2-7
CDR3 protein: CASSPISRDYEQYF

D gene: -
V gene: TRBV7-9
clone size: -
J gene: TRBJ1-1
CDR3 protein: CASSLEGQGNTEAFF

D gene: -
V gene: TRBV28
clone size: -
J gene: TRBJ2-7
CDR3 protein: CASRSGTRYEQYF

D gene: -
V gene: TRBV5-4
clone size: -
J gene: TRBJ2-7
CDR3 protein: CASSHGGSSYEQYF

D gene: TRBD1
V gene: TRBV18
clone size: -
J gene: TRBJ2-7
CDR3 protein: CASSLRDRGYEQYF

D gene: -
V gene: TRBV18
clone size: -
J gene: TRBJ1-5
CDR3 protein: CASSPQGFLNNQPQHF

D gene: -
V gene: TRBV19
clone size: -
J gene: TRBJ1-2
CDR3 protein: CASIGGSLPYGYTF

D gene: -
V gene: TRBV29-1
clone size: -
J gene: TRBJ2-5
CDR3 protein: CSVSGLSGETQYF

D gene: -
V gene: TRBV5-1
clone size: many
J gene: TRBJ2-1
CDR3 protein: CASSYGEQQFF

D gene: -
V gene: TRBV4-1
clone size: -
J gene: TRBJ1-2
CDR3 protein: CASSQISGYGYTF

D gene: -
V gene: TRBV6-6
clone size: -
J gene: TRBJ2-3
CDR3 protein: CASTLYGSISTDTQYF

D gene: TRBD2
V gene: TRBV19
clone size: -
J gene: TRBJ2-7
CDR3 protein: CASSMGGAYEQYF

D gene: TRBD2
V gene: TRBV9
clone size: -
J gene: TRBJ2-5
CDR3 protein: CASSLGTSGGETQYF

D gene: -
V gene: TRBV9
clone size: -
J gene: TRBJ1-2
CDR3 protein: CASSPYPQGNGYGYTF

D gene: -
V gene: TRBV11-3
clone size: -
J gene: TRBJ2-7
CDR3 protein: CASSPRDSSYEQYF

D gene: TRBD1
V gene: TRBV6-1
clone size: -
J gene: TRBJ1-4
CDR3 protein: CASSGRDRINEKLFF

D gene: TRBD1
V gene: TRBV19
clone size: -
J gene: TRBJ2-3
CDR3 protein: CASRRTGVDADTQYF

D gene: TRBD1
V gene: TRBV28
clone size: -
J gene: TRBJ1-3
CDR3 protein: CASSSGQSRDTIYF

D gene: TRBD1
V gene: TRBV4-3
clone size: -
J gene: TRBJ2-7
CDR3 protein: CSSSQAATGSYEQYF

D gene: -
V gene: TRBV10-3
clone size: -
J gene: TRBJ2-7
CDR3 protein: CAISADRTYEQYF

D gene: -
V gene: TRBV29-1
clone size: few
J gene: TRBJ2-2
CDR3 protein: CSVRVGTNTGELFF

D gene: -
V gene: TRBV7-2
clone size: -
J gene: TRBJ2-7
CDR3 protein: CASSLAASSYEQYF